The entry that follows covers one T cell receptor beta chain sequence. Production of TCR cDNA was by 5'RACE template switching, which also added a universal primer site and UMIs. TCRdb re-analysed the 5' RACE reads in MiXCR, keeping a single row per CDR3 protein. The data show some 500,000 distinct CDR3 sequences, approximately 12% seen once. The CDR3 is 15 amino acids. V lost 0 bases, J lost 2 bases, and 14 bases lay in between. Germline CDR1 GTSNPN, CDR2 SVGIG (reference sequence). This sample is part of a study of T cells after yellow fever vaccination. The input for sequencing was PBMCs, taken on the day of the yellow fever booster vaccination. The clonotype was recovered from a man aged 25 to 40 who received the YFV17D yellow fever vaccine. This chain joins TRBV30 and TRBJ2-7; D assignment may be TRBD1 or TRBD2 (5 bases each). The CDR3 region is CAWSVISGRTYEQYF. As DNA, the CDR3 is TGTGCCTGGAGTGTAATCTCGGGACGGACCTACGAGCAGTACTTC.